These T cell receptor beta chains were read from a single sample in a study of blood T cell repertoires in COVID-19. This table comes from immunoSEQ multiplex PCR, and its TCRdb copy is limited to in-frame clones, with some not included. The sample includes 69,000 or so clones, roughly 80% of them seen just once. Sequencing used peripheral blood. The receptors come from a woman of 80 years or more with active or convalescent COVID-19. CDR3s include the opening cysteine and the closing phenylalanine or tryptophan. Fields, in order: J gene, V gene, D gene, clone size, CDR3 DNA, CDR3 protein. A D gene is named only where the DNA matches it firmly. Only some rows state a clone size, as once, few, many or a class for expanded clones.

TRBJ1-3,TRBV4-2,.,.,TGTGCCAGCAGCCAAGCACAGGGCACTGGAAACACCATATATTTT,CASSQAQGTGNTIYF
TRBJ1-2,TRBV7-2,.,.,TGTGCCAGCAGCTCCTCCCCGGGCGGCAGGGGAGTAGACTATGGCTACACCTTC,CASSSSPGGRGVDYGYTF
TRBJ1-2,TRBV27,.,.,TGTGCCAGCAGTTTATTATCGGGGGGCGGCTATGGCTACACCTTC,CASSLLSGGGYGYTF
TRBJ2-3,TRBV5-6,.,.,TGTGCCAGCAGCCTGGGTGGAGCGGGACACACAGATACGCAGTATTTT,CASSLGGAGHTDTQYF
TRBJ1-3,TRBV7-8,TRBD1,.,TGTGCCAGCAGCTTACATGGGCAGGGGATTAGGGGGCCCGGAAACACCATATATTTT,CASSLHGQGIRGPGNTIYF
TRBJ1-3,TRBV19,.,few,TGTGCCAGTACAGGGTTCAGCTCTGGAAACACCATATATTTT,CASTGFSSGNTIYF
TRBJ2-2,TRBV6-1,TRBD2,.,TGTGCCAGCAGTGAAGTCAGGCTAGCGGGCCTCACCGGGGAGCTGTTTTTT,CASSEVRLAGLTGELFF
TRBJ2-5,TRBV5-4,TRBD2,.,TGTGCCAGCAGCTTGGGGGGGACTAGAGATCGGACCCAGTACTTC,CASSLGGTRDRTQYF
TRBJ1-6,TRBV3-1/TRBV3-2,.,.,TGTGCCAGCAGCCAATTCGGGGGATCTTCACCCCTCCACTTT,CASSQFGGSSPLHF
TRBJ2-5,TRBV24-1,.,.,TGTGCCACCAGTGACCGCACAGGGCCGAAGACCCAGTACTTC,CATSDRTGPKTQYF
TRBJ2-7,TRBV3-1/TRBV3-2,.,.,TGTGCCAGCAGCCAAGTTTTTAGCGAGCAGTACTTC,CASSQVFSEQYF
TRBJ1-2,TRBV10-3,.,.,TGTGCCATCAGTGGGCCAACAGGTCGCCCTACTGCCACTAACTATGGCTACACCTTC,CAISGPTGRPTATNYGYTF
TRBJ2-1,TRBV18,.,.,TGTGCCAGCTCACCAGCAGGACTAACGAACAATGAGCAGTTCTTC,CASSPAGLTNNEQFF
TRBJ1-1,TRBV6-1,TRBD1,.,TGTGCCAGCAGTGCCGGGACAGGGGGCCTGAACACTGAAGCTTTCTTT,CASSAGTGGLNTEAFF
TRBJ1-6,TRBV4-2,.,.,TGTGCCAGCTCTGGGGAGGGGAGTAATTCACCCCTCCACTTT,CASSGEGSNSPLHF
TRBJ2-7,TRBV18,.,.,TGTGCCAGCTCACGCGGGACCCTATTGGAGCAGTACTTC,CASSRGTLLEQYF
TRBJ2-7,TRBV13,TRBD1,.,TGTGCCAGCAGCTTAGAGGGACAGGGGTCGAACGAGCAGTACTTC,CASSLEGQGSNEQYF
TRBJ2-2,TRBV3-1/TRBV3-2,TRBD1,.,TGTGCCAGCAGCCAAAGGGGGCAGGGACAGGAGCTGTTTTTT,CASSQRGQGQELFF
TRBJ1-3,TRBV5-1,.,.,TGCGCCAGCAGCTTGGACAGTACCTCTGGAAACACCATATATTTT,CASSLDSTSGNTIYF
TRBJ2-5,TRBV9,TRBD2,.,TGTGCCAGCAGCCCCCGACTAGCGGGATTGGAGACCCAGTACTTC,CASSPRLAGLETQYF
TRBJ2-1,TRBV28,TRBD1,.,TGTGCCAGCAGTCCAGGGGGCTCTACCTACAATGAGCAGTTCTTC,CASSPGGSTYNEQFF
TRBJ1-6,TRBV3-1/TRBV3-2,TRBD1,.,TGTGCCAGCAGCCCGATGCCGGGACAGTTAAATTCACCCCTCCACTTT,CASSPMPGQLNSPLHF
TRBJ2-7,TRBV28,.,once,TGTGCCAGCAGTTTTTACTACGAGCAGTACTTC,CASSFYYEQYF
TRBJ2-3,TRBV14,.,.,TGTGCCAGCAGCCCGCGGGCCCCTGGAAGGGCAGATACGCAGTATTTT,CASSPRAPGRADTQYF
TRBJ1-2,TRBV7-2,TRBD1,.,TGTGCCAGCAGCCCAAGGGGGACAGGGGGGGATGGCTACACCTTC,CASSPRGTGGDGYTF
TRBJ2-5,TRBV5-1,TRBD2,.,TGCGCCAGCAGCTTGGCCCCGGGAGGGCCACCTGCACACCAAGAGACCCAGTACTTC,CASSLAPGGPPAHQETQYF
TRBJ2-1,TRBV19,.,.,TGTGCCAGTAAATGGCAGGTTGCCCAGGTTGAGCAGTTCTTC,CASKWQVAQVEQFF
TRBJ2-2,TRBV15,.,.,TGTGCCACCAGCAGAGAAGGAGAGCTAAACACCGGGGAGCTGTTTTTT,CATSREGELNTGELFF
TRBJ2-3,TRBV5-1,TRBD2,.,TGCGCCAGCAGCAGGTCCGGTGGACTAGCGGGGAGCACAGATACGCAGTATTTT,CASSRSGGLAGSTDTQYF
TRBJ1-2,TRBV5-1,TRBD1,.,TGCGCCAGCAGCTTTTCCGGGACAGGGGGATCTAGCTACACCTTC,CASSFSGTGGSSYTF
TRBJ2-1,TRBV12-5,.,.,TGTGCTAGTGGGACCCTCAGGGATGAGCAGTTCTTC,CASGTLRDEQFF
TRBJ2-3,TRBV18,TRBD2,once,TGTGCCAGCTCGGTGGGACTAGCTGGCACAGATACGCAGTATTTT,CASSVGLAGTDTQYF
TRBJ2-7,TRBV7-3,.,.,TGTGCCAGCAGCTTGTCTAGTGTTCGGTTCTCCTACGAGCAGTACTTC,CASSLSSVRFSYEQYF
TRBJ2-5,TRBV5-1,.,.,TGCGCCAGCAGCTTGACAGGAAAAGAGACCCAGTACTTC,CASSLTGKETQYF
TRBJ1-1,TRBV19,.,.,TGTGCCAGCACCGCAGGGTGGGCAGGTGAAGTCACTGAAGCTTTCTTT,CASTAGWAGEVTEAFF
TRBJ1-5,TRBV2,.,.,TGTGCCAGCAGTGAAGACAATCTCTCCAATCAGCCCCAGCATTTT,CASSEDNLSNQPQHF
TRBJ2-7,TRBV25-1,TRBD2,.,TGTGCCAGCAGGACTAGCGGCGAGGTGGGCGAGCAGTACTTC,CASRTSGEVGEQYF
TRBJ2-7,TRBV21-1,.,.,TGTGCTGGAGCCCACAGGCGGGGCGAGCAGTACTTC,CAGAHRRGEQYF
TRBJ1-5,TRBV10-3,TRBD1,.,TGTGCCACCTCAGGACAGGATGGTCAGCCCCAGCATTTT,CATSGQDGQPQHF
TRBJ1-2,TRBV24-1,.,.,TGTGCCACCAGTGAATCGGGGGGCTATGGCTACACCTTC,CATSESGGYGYTF
TRBJ2-3,TRBV9,TRBD2,.,TGTGCCAGCAGCCCTAGGACTAGCGGGTCTAGCACAGATACGCAGTATTTT,CASSPRTSGSSTDTQYF